This T cell receptor (beta chain) was recovered during a study of identical twins. TCRdb ran MiXCR on the 5' RACE reads and lists one entry per CDR3 protein. Of 700,000 or so distinct CDR3 sequences listed, 8.6% are singletons. General study points: Insertions were reduced in abundant cord blood beta clonotypes but not in memory repertoires. For monozygotic twins, models underestimated out-of-frame TCR alpha sharing.

Germline V CDR1 and CDR2: SNHLY, FYNNEI. The CDR3 extends over 15 amino acids. V was shortened by 7 bases and J by 0 bases, with 16 bases between the two germline ends. Comment on this clonotype: Antigen: not known.

This sample also appeared in a second study, on yellow fever vaccine responses in identical twins.

This TCR was recovered from a woman aged 18 to 35 in good health. Input material: PBMCs. The chain is built from TRBV2 and TRBJ2-7, with D perhaps assigned TRBD1 or TRBD2 (5 bases each). CDR3 DNA: TGTGCCAGCATCGACGGAGGACAAATCTCCTACGAGCAGTACTTC. Translation: CASIDGGQISYEQYF.